These T cell receptor beta chains were read from a single sample in a study of identical twins. TCRdb re-called the 5' RACE reads with MiXCR, one entry per CDR3 protein. The sample consists of some 1,700,000 distinct CDR3 sequences, 25% to 35% of them appearing once. Sequenced sample: cord blood. These receptors were collected from a newborn girl in good health. CDR3s leave out the opening cysteine and the closing phenylalanine or tryptophan.

len: 13
v_gene: TRBV7-2
j_gene: TRBJ1-4
CDR3aa: ASSPTGQFNEKLF

len: 13
v_gene: TRBV28
j_gene: TRBJ1-2
CDR3aa: ASSPAGATGIGYT

len: 11
v_gene: TRBV12-3/TRBV12-4
j_gene: NA
CDR3aa: ASSRRQGATQY

len: 17
v_gene: TRBV5-1
j_gene: TRBJ2-1
CDR3aa: ASSSWTSGRGSSYNEQF

len: 12
v_gene: TRBV27
j_gene: TRBJ2-1
CDR3aa: AIKIAGDYNEQF

len: 17
v_gene: TRBV7-6
j_gene: TRBJ2-3
CDR3aa: ASSLDPPGLAASTDTQY

len: 13
v_gene: TRBV2
j_gene: TRBJ2-7
CDR3aa: ASRRGLADAYEQY

len: 13
v_gene: TRBV11-3
j_gene: TRBJ2-3
CDR3aa: ASSPGGTSANTQY

len: 14
v_gene: TRBV29-1
j_gene: TRBJ2-1
CDR3aa: SVEASGGITYNEQF

len: 14
v_gene: TRBV5-1
j_gene: TRBJ1-1
CDR3aa: ASSLAILTGSTEAF

len: 9
v_gene: TRBV3-1
j_gene: TRBJ2-5
CDR3aa: ASSHTKTQY

len: 14
v_gene: TRBV27
j_gene: TRBJ1-2
CDR3aa: ASSLSSGGRNYGYT

len: 11
v_gene: TRBV12-3/TRBV12-4
j_gene: TRBJ1-2
CDR3aa: ASRSTGNYGYT

len: 12
v_gene: TRBV12-3/TRBV12-4
j_gene: TRBJ2-3
CDR3aa: ASSFDRGWGTQY

len: 12
v_gene: TRBV6-2/TRBV6-3
j_gene: TRBJ1-1
CDR3aa: ASTGGQRAAEAF

len: 8
v_gene: TRBV29-1
j_gene: TRBJ1-2
CDR3aa: SVEDKGYT

len: 12
v_gene: TRBV7-6
j_gene: TRBJ1-6
CDR3aa: ASSPGAFNSPLH

len: 13
v_gene: TRBV4-2
j_gene: TRBJ1-2
CDR3aa: ASSQPQLPNYGYT

len: 13
v_gene: TRBV2
j_gene: TRBJ1-5
CDR3aa: ASSLTGQGIQPQH

len: 9
v_gene: TRBV20-1
j_gene: TRBJ1-2
CDR3aa: SAPGREGYT

len: 14
v_gene: TRBV28
j_gene: TRBJ2-7
CDR3aa: ASSLFSRGRSYEQY

len: 12
v_gene: TRBV5-1
j_gene: TRBJ2-2
CDR3aa: ASKGGGSTGELF

len: 8
v_gene: TRBV20-1
j_gene: TRBJ2-7
CDR3aa: SASSDEQY

len: 11
v_gene: TRBV10-3
j_gene: TRBJ2-5
CDR3aa: ATQRRTKETQY

len: 14
v_gene: TRBV9
j_gene: TRBJ2-7
CDR3aa: ASSVGGKMYLGEQY

len: 16
v_gene: TRBV11-2
j_gene: TRBJ2-1
CDR3aa: ASSLEGLAGGRYNEQF

len: 11
v_gene: TRBV3-1
j_gene: NA
CDR3aa: ASSQAGQETQF

len: 16
v_gene: TRBV11-2
j_gene: TRBJ2-5
CDR3aa: ASSLVMSLAGTYNEQY

len: 15
v_gene: TRBV7-9
j_gene: TRBJ2-3
CDR3aa: ASSLGGPSLRGDTQY

len: 14
v_gene: TRBV21-1
j_gene: TRBJ2-3
CDR3aa: ASKRFRDSFTDTQY

len: 13
v_gene: TRBV10-3
j_gene: TRBJ2-1
CDR3aa: AINVNGGGLGEQF

len: 13
v_gene: TRBV25-1
j_gene: TRBJ2-7
CDR3aa: ASSELSGTGYEQY

len: 14
v_gene: TRBV6-6
j_gene: TRBJ2-1
CDR3aa: ASSYSLAGGPNEQF

len: 15
v_gene: TRBV10-3
j_gene: TRBJ2-3
CDR3aa: AISETPRQGSTDTQY

len: 12
v_gene: TRBV29-1
j_gene: TRBJ2-1
CDR3aa: SVEDTGTYNEQF

len: 14
v_gene: TRBV4-2
j_gene: TRBJ2-5
CDR3aa: ASSHFLAGVEETQY

len: 12
v_gene: TRBV7-2
j_gene: TRBJ2-3
CDR3aa: ASSFWTSRDTQY

len: 13
v_gene: TRBV20-1
j_gene: TRBJ2-5
CDR3aa: SARPPTSSWETQY

len: 14
v_gene: TRBV4-1
j_gene: TRBJ2-5
CDR3aa: ASSQVLTSGRETQY

len: 12
v_gene: TRBV6-2/TRBV6-3
j_gene: NA
CDR3aa: ARSSIRDIYEQY

len: 11
v_gene: TRBV2
j_gene: TRBJ1-1
CDR3aa: ASIAQVNTEAF

len: 9
v_gene: TRBV10-3
j_gene: NA
CDR3aa: AIREYYEQY

len: 19
v_gene: TRBV27
j_gene: TRBJ2-6
CDR3aa: ASSSQGLAPSKSSGANVLT

len: 11
v_gene: TRBV20-1
j_gene: TRBJ2-7
CDR3aa: SARDFRIYEQY

len: 12
v_gene: TRBV29-1
j_gene: TRBJ1-5
CDR3aa: SVVTGISNQPQH

len: 13
v_gene: TRBV12-3/TRBV12-4
j_gene: TRBJ2-3
CDR3aa: ASRRDRRPTDTQY

len: 11
v_gene: TRBV7-6
j_gene: TRBJ1-2
CDR3aa: AGSLVRNYGYT

len: 14
v_gene: TRBV9
j_gene: TRBJ2-1
CDR3aa: ASSVVPAGGQNEQF

len: 13
v_gene: TRBV7-9
j_gene: TRBJ1-2
CDR3aa: ASSLINWGSYGYT

len: 10
v_gene: TRBV11-2
j_gene: TRBJ1-2
CDR3aa: ASSLDPGGYT